The TCR beta chain described here comes from a study of shared clonotypes between healthy human individuals. Methods used by the authors: ImmunoSEQ only sent back junction sequences with no quality scores, so filtering was done differently. The repertoire was sequenced with immunoSEQ multiplex PCR; TCRdb's copy has only in-frame clones and lacks some. The V and J calls and clone size were taken over from that table, and D and trimming were inferred from the DNA. Seen here are hundreds of thousands of clones, approximately 95% observed once, and the top ten hold 0.06%. General study points: As a rule, naive subsets had a larger estimated richness than memory subsets. The study found roughly 5.3% of naive CD4 clonotypes shared across a handful of donors.

The study separated CD4+ cells into CD45RA+ naive and CD45RA-negative memory subsets. Germline V gene lookup returns CDR1 MDHEN and CDR2 SYDVKM. Trimming cost V 2 bases and J 16 bases, with 15 bases left between them. This CDR3 comprises 12 residues. Of note for this clone: What it binds is not known.

This clonotype was sampled from a woman in her thirties in good health. The V gene is TRBV28, the J gene TRBJ2-1, with D perhaps matching TRBD1 (6 bases). The material sequenced was naive CD4+ T cells sorted from blood. The subset here: CD45RA+ positively selected. The CDR3 here is CASSLGQGSTFF. CDR3 coding DNA: TGTGCCAGCAGTTTAGGGCAGGGGAGCACTTTCTTC.